This TCR beta chain was obtained from a study of blood T cell repertoires in COVID-19. At the level of the study: Italy, Spain and the United States were the sources of the convalescent and acute COVID-19 samples. The analysed material was cDNA or gDNA that came from T cells, B-cell-depleted T cells, or PBMCs.

Authors' processing steps: Nucleated cell counts were estimated from reference gene primer amplification. Only in-frame clones appear in the TCRdb table, and some are missing; sequencing was by immunoSEQ multiplex PCR. The V and J calls and clone size come from that table; D and trimming were worked out from the DNA. The table has approximately 290,000 clones, roughly 92% seen once. With V trimmed by 4 bases and J by 3 bases, 2 bases remained unmatched. Germline V gene data show CDR1 as LNHDA and CDR2 as SQIVND (reference sequence). CDR3 length: 14 amino acids. Seattle patient enrollment occurred during active infection, with longitudinal follow-up thereafter.

This TCR came from a woman aged 25 to 39 with COVID-19, enrolled during active disease. This rearrangement joins TRBV19 to TRBJ1-5; 8 nucleotides line up with TRBD1. The sequenced sample consisted of peripheral blood. The CDR3 DNA reads as TGTGCCAGTAGTAGGGACAGGATCAATCAGCCCCAGCATTTT. Translating gives CASSRDRINQPQHF.